These 20 T cell receptor beta chains came from one sample sequenced in a study of molecular identifiers for immune sequencing clone quantification. One entry per CDR3 protein, called by TCRdb with MiXCR from the PCR reads. Altogether 300,000 to 400,000 distinct CDR3 sequences are present, roughly a quarter being singletons, with the ten largest covering 0.65% to 0.95%. The source material was naive CD8+ T cells from blood, with Jurkat cell RNA spiked in. The subset here: FACS-sorted CD8+CD4-CCR7+CD45RA+ naive T cells. These receptors all come from a human donor in good health. Some libraries in this study had Jurkat cell RNA spiked in.

A word on this clonotype: The junction does not match germline at one end; this may be a read error. This chain links TRBV20-1 with TRBJ2-7; D unclear. From germline, CDR1 is DFQATT and CDR2 SNEGSKA (reference sequence). The CDR3 runs to 14 residues. This chain's CDR3 is CSARGATTVYERYF. The CDR3 region has the DNA TGCAGTGCTAGAGGTGCCACAACAGTCTACGAGCGGTACTTC.

This clonotype was picked up many times. This rearrangement joins TRBV6-5 to TRBJ1-2; the D gene is possibly TRBD1 (5 bases). Looked up from germline, CDR1 is MNHEY and CDR2 is SVGAGI. The CDR3 consists of 15 residues. V was trimmed by 6 bases and J by 0 bases, leaving 14 bases between them. The CDR3 protein is CASSPGHRSNYGYTF. The DNA of the CDR3 is TGTGCCAGCAGCCCTGGACATAGATCTAACTATGGCTACACCTTC.

This clonotype was seen many times. The chain combines TRBV6-5 with TRBJ2-7; D possibly corresponds to TRBD2 (6 bases). CDR1 and CDR2 (germline): MNHEY, SVGAGI. V was clipped by 2 bases and J by 2 bases, with 7 bases between them. CDR3 length: 13 amino acids. DNA of the CDR3: TGTGCCAGCAGTTACGGGGAGGCCTACGAGCAGTACTTC. Protein sequence: CASSYGEAYEQYF.

The V gene is TRBV10-3, the J gene TRBJ2-7, with 7 bases lining up with TRBD1. J was trimmed by 3 bases and V by 4 bases; bases with no gene match: 3. Germline loops: CDR1 ENHRY, CDR2 SYGVKD. The CDR3 loop spans 13 amino acids. In DNA form, the CDR3 reads TGTGCCATCAGTGTTGACAGGGACTACGAGCAGTACTTC. Protein product: CAISVDRDYEQYF.

The CDR3 spells CASSYSRGTYEQYF. The CDR3 DNA is TGTGCCAGCAGTTACTCACGGGGGACCTACGAGCAGTACTTC. The chain couples TRBV6-5 to TRBJ2-7; D may be TRBD2 (6 bases). This CDR3 contains 14 residues. Trimming removed 0 bases from V and 2 bases from J, with 8 bases in between. Germline lookup yields CDR1 MNHEY and CDR2 SVGAGI.

This chain joins TRBV21-1 and TRBJ2-7. TRBV21-1 is a pseudogene segment. The length of the CDR3 is 13 residues. The CDR3 DNA sequence: TGTGCCAGCAACAAAGTCGGTGCCTACGAGCAGCACTTC. As protein: CASNKVGAYEQHF.

This clonotype was counted only a few times. The chain uses TRBV24-1 and TRBJ1-4, with unresolved D. This CDR3 spans 15 amino acids. The germline V gene has CDR1 KGHDR and CDR2 SFDVKD. V was trimmed by 4 bases and J by 4 bases, leaving 12 bases between them. As DNA, the CDR3 is TGTGCCACCAGTGAGGGTACAGCCGATAATGAAAAACTGTTTTTT. Translating it yields CATSEGTADNEKLFF.

J is TRBJ2-7 and V is TRBV10-3; D tentatively fits TRBD1 or TRBD2 (6 bases each). Trimming stripped 6 bases from V and 2 bases from J, with 17 bases between. Looked up from germline, CDR1 is ENHRY and CDR2 is SYGVKD. The CDR3 has 15 residues. In DNA, the CDR3 is TGTGCCATCAGCGGATACAGGGACTCAACCTACGAGCAGTACTTC. It yields the protein CAISGYRDSTYEQYF.

This clonotype was seen many times. The chain couples TRBV28 to TRBJ1-5, with D unresolved. CDR3 length: 14 residues. Trimming removed 6 bases at V and 0 bases at J, with 9 bases between. CDR1 MDHEN and CDR2 SYDVKM come from the germline V gene. This CDR3 is CASSGVDSNQPQHF. DNA of the CDR3: TGTGCCAGCAGCGGAGTTGATAGCAATCAGCCCCAGCATTTT.

This clonotype appeared many times. Mismatch with germline at one junction end may stem from a read error. The chain links TRBV28 to TRBJ2-1; 8 nucleotides agree with TRBD1. Germline assignment: CDR1 MDHEN and CDR2 SYDVKM. The CDR3 runs 13 residues. The CDR3 loop reads CASSPWSEDRELF. DNA for the CDR3: TGTGCCAGCAGTCCCTGGAGCGAGGACAGGGAACTCTTC.

In its sample, this clonotype was seen a few times. CDR3 sequence reads: CASSLARTSGLAPQYF. The CDR3 nucleotides are TGTGCCAGCAGCTTAGCCCGTACTAGCGGGCTGGCCCCCCAGTACTTC. This sequence joins TRBV7-9 and TRBJ2-5; 9 nucleotides match TRBD2. Germline CDR1 reads SEHNR; CDR2 reads FQNEAQ (reference sequence). V shed 0 bases, J shed 9 bases, and the junction held 11 bases outside the gene matches. The CDR3 sequence is 16 residues long. Based on the CDR3 plus reference TRBV7-9 and TRBJ2-5, the full variable domain is DTGVSQNPRHKITKRGQNVTFRCDPISEHNRLYWYRQTLGQGPEFLTYFQNEAQLEKSRLLSDRFSAERPKGSFSTLEIQRTEQGDSAMYLCASSLARTSGLAPQYFGPGTRLLVL.

The genes are TRBV19 and TRBJ1-5; TRBD1 matches 8 bases. Trimming removed 1 base from V and 6 bases from J; junction bases left unmatched: 5. The CDR3 extends over 15 amino acids. CDR1 is LNHDA and CDR2 is SQIVND in the germline V gene (reference sequence). The CDR3 coding sequence is TGTGCCAGTAGTATAGGGGCCAGGGGGCTTCAGCCCCAGCATTTT. This codes for CASSIGARGLQPQHF.

This clonotype appeared many times. The V call is TRBV4-1, the J call TRBJ2-3; tentative D call: TRBD2 (6 bases). Germline loops: CDR1 MGHRA, CDR2 YSYEKL. This CDR3 comprises 17 residues. Trimming removed 0 bases at V and 0 bases at J, with 13 bases between. The DNA for the CDR3 is TGCGCCAGCAGCCAAGATATCACTAGCCCTAGCACAGATACGCAGTATTTT. Translated: CASSQDITSPSTDTQYF.

A remark on this clonotype: A much larger clone lies a single base off, so this may be a read error. The chain links TRBV28 to TRBJ2-3; 8 bases match TRBD2. The CDR3 sequence is 17 residues long. Germline V gene data show CDR1 as MDHEN and CDR2 as SYDVKM. The CDR3 is CASSPPGGAGGTDTHYF. In DNA form, the CDR3 reads TGTGCCAGCAGTCCACCCGGGGGGGCGGGGGGCACAGATACGCATTATTTT.

As for this clonotype: This sequence may be a read error, since a much larger clone differs from it by one base. The rearrangement uses TRBV29-1 and TRBJ2-1; 10 bases are a match to TRBD2. After removal of 4 bases from V and 10 bases from J, the junction contained 13 bases not matched to a gene. Germline loops: CDR1 SQVTM, CDR2 ANQGSEA. The CDR3 consists of 15 residues. CDR3 DNA sequence: TGCAGCGTTGGACTGCTAGCGGGGGTGTCTTGGGAGCAGTTCTTC. Protein product: CSVGLLAGVSWEQFF.

The rearrangement joins TRBV7-8 to TRBJ1-6; 7 nucleotides match TRBD1. Germline V gene lookup returns CDR1 SGHVS and CDR2 FQNEAQ. This CDR3 spans 18 amino acids. Trimming removed 10 bases from V and 0 bases from J; junction bases left unmatched: 15. This chain's CDR3 is CATQLGGTASSYNSPLHF. CDR3 coding DNA: TGTGCCACCCAACTAGGGGGGACAGCCAGCTCCTATAATTCACCCCTCCACTTT.

This clonotype was recorded a few times. The chain joins TRBV7-6 to TRBJ2-5; D remains unclear. Trimming shortened V by 3 bases and J by 7 bases, and 9 bases separated the two germline ends. The CDR3 contains 12 residues. Germline V lookup: CDR1 SGHVS, CDR2 FNYEAQ. In DNA, the CDR3 is TGTGCCAGCAGCTTGGCCGACGGGACCCAGTACTTC. This gives the protein CASSLADGTQYF.

The chain is built from TRBV27 and TRBJ2-7; 10 bases are shared with TRBD1. With V trimmed by 5 bases and J by 7 bases, 5 bases remained unmatched. Germline V gene data show CDR1 as MNHEY and CDR2 as SMNVEV (reference sequence). This CDR3 region has 13 residues. The CDR3, as DNA: TGTGCCAGCAGTGTCGGGACAGGGGTTGAGCAGTACTTC. Translation: CASSVGTGVEQYF.

V is TRBV12-3 or TRBV12-4 and J is TRBJ2-3; 11 bases are a match to TRBD2. The V segment lost 6 bases and the J segment 2 bases; nucleotides outside the gene matches: 10. The CDR3 is 17 amino acids. CDR3 loop: CASRGLGTSGTTDTQYF. The CDR3 bases are TGTGCCAGCAGGGGCCTAGGGACTAGCGGAACCACAGATACGCAGTATTTT.

The chain is built from TRBV7-9 and TRBJ2-1, with D uncertain. Trimming took off 8 bases at V and 4 bases at J, with 12 bases between the two ends. This CDR3 region has 13 residues. The germline CDR1 and CDR2 sequences are SEHNR and FQNEAQ (reference sequence). The CDR3 sequence is CASASPGYNEQFF. Here the CDR3 DNA reads TGTGCCAGCGCCTCGCCTGGGTACAATGAGCAGTTCTTC.